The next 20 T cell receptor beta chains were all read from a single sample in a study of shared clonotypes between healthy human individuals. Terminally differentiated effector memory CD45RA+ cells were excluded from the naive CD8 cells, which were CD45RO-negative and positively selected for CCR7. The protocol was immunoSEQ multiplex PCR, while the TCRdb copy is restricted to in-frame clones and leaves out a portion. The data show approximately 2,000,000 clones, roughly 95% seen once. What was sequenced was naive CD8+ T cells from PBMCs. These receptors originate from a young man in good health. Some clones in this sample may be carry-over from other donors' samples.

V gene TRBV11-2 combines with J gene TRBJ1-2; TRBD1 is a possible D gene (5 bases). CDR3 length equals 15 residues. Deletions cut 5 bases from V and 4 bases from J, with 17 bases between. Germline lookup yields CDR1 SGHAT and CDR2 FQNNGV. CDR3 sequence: CASSVSTTAIYGYTF. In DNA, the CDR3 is TGTGCCAGCAGCGTGTCCACGACAGCAATCTATGGCTACACCTTC.

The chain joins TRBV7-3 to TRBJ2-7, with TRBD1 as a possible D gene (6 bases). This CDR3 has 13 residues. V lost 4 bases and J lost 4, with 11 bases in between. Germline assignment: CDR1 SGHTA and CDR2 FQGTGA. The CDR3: CASSSNREYEQYF. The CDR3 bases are TGTGCCAGCAGCTCTAACAGGGAATACGAGCAGTACTTC.

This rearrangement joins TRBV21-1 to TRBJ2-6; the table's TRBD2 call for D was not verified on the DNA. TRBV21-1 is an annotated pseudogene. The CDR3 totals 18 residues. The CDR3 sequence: CASIMTSVRGSGANVLTF. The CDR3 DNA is TGTGCCAGCATCATGACTTCTGTTAGAGGCTCTGGGGCCAACGTCCTGACTTTC.

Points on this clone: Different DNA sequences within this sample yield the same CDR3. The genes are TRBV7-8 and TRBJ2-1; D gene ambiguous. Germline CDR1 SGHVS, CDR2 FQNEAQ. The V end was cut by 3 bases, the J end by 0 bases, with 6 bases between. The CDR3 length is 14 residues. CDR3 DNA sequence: TGTGCCAGCAGCTTGGAGAGCTCCTACAATGAGCAGTTCTTC. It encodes CASSLESSYNEQFF.

CDR3 amino acids: CASSPQGYLAGGLYEQYF. The CDR3, as DNA: TGTGCCAGCAGCCCTCAAGGCTATCTAGCGGGAGGACTTTACGAGCAGTACTTC. The chain uses TRBV7-9 and TRBJ2-7, with 11 bases matching TRBD2. J gave up 4 bases and V 5 bases, and 16 bases lay outside the gene matches. The CDR3 contains 18 residues. Germline V gene sequence: CDR1 SEHNR, CDR2 FQNEAQ (reference sequence).

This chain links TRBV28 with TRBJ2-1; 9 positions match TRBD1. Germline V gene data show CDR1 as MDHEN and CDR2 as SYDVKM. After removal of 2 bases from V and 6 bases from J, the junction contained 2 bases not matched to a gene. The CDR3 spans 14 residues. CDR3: CASSLMGQGNEQFF. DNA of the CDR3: TGTGCCAGCAGTTTAATGGGACAGGGCAATGAGCAGTTCTTC.

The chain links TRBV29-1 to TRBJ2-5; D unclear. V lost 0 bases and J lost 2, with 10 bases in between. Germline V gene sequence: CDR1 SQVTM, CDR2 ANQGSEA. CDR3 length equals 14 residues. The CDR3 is CSVEDRRLQETQYF. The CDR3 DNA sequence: TGCAGCGTTGAAGATCGGCGGCTGCAAGAGACCCAGTACTTC.

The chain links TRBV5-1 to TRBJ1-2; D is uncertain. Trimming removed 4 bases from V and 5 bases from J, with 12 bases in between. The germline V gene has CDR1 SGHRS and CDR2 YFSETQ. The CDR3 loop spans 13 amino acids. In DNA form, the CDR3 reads TGCGCCAGCAGCAGGAGGGTAGGTTATGGCTACACCTTC. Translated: CASSRRVGYGYTF.

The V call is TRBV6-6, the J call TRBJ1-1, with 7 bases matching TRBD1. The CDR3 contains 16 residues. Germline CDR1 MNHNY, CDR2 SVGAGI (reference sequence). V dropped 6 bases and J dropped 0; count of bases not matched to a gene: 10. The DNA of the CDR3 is TGTGCCAGCAGCCCCAACAGGGGAATGGTGAACACTGAAGCTTTCTTT. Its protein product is CASSPNRGMVNTEAFF.

This CDR3 is CAISEAEIRDRGKYF. The CDR3 DNA reads TGTGCCATCAGTGAGGCCGAGATTCGGGACAGGGGGAAGTATTTT. The chain links TRBV10-3 to TRBJ2-3; 11 bases are shared with TRBD1. Germline V gene lookup returns CDR1 ENHRY and CDR2 SYGVKD. This CDR3 is 15 amino acids long. V was clipped by 2 bases and J by 13 bases; unmatched bases: 11.

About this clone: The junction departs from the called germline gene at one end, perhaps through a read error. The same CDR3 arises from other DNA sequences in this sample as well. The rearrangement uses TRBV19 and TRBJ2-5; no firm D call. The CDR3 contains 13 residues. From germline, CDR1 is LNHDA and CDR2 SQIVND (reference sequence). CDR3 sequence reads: CASSLDSEETQYF. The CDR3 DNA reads TGTGCCAGTAGTCTAGACTCGGAAGAGACCCAGTACTTC.

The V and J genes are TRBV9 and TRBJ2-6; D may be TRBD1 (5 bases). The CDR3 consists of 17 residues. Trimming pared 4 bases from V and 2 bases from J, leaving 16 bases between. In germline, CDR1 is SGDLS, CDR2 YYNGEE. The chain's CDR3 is CASSNLRADPGANVLTF. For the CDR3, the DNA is TGTGCCAGCAGCAACCTCAGGGCCGACCCTGGGGCCAACGTCCTGACTTTC.

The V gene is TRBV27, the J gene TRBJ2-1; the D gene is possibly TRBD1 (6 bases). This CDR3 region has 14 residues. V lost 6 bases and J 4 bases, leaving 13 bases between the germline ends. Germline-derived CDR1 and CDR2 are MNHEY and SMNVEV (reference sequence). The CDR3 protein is CASRPFQGYNEQFF. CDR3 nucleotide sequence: TGTGCCAGCAGGCCCTTTCAGGGGTACAATGAGCAGTTCTTC.

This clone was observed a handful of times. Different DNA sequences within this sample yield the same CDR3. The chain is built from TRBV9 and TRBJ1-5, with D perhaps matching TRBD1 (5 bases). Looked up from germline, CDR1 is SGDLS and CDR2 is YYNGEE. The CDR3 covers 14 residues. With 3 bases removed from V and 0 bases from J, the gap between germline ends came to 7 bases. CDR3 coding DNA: TGTGCCAGCAGCGCGGGGGGTAGCAATCAGCCCCAGCATTTT. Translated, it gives CASSAGGSNQPQHF.

The CDR3 sequence is CASSHPDREMGIQYF. The DNA of the CDR3 is TGTGCCAGCAGCCACCCGGACAGGGAAATGGGCATTCAGTACTTC. The chain combines TRBV7-9 with TRBJ2-4; 8 positions match TRBD1. This CDR3 contains 15 residues. CDR1 and CDR2 (germline): SEHNR, FQNEAQ (reference sequence). Trimming cost V 5 bases and J 9 bases; bases outside gene matches: 12.

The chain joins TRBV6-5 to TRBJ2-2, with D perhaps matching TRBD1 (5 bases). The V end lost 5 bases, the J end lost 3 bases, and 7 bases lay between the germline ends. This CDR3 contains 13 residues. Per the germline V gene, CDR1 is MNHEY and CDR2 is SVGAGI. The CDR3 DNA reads TGTGCCAGCAGTGACAGCTACACCGGGGAGCTGTTTTTT. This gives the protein CASSDSYTGELFF.

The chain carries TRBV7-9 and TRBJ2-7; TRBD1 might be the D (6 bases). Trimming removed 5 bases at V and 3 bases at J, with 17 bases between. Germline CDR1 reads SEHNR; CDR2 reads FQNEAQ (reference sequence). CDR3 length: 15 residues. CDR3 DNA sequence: TGTGCCAGCAGCCAACCTTCGGGACAAGTCTACGAGCAGTACTTC. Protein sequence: CASSQPSGQVYEQYF.

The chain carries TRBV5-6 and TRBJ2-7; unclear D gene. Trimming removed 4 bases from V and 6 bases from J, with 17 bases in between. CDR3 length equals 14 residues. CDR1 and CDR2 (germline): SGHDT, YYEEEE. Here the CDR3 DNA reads TGTGCCAGCAGCCCAAGGTCCGCCTTTGTCGAGCAGTACTTC. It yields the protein CASSPRSAFVEQYF.

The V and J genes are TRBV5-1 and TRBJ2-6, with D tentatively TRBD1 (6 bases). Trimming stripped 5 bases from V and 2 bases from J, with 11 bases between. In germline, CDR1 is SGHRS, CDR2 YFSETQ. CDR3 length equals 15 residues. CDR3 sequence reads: CASRGRGPGANVLTF. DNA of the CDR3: TGCGCCAGCAGGGGCAGGGGACCTGGGGCCAACGTCCTGACTTTC.

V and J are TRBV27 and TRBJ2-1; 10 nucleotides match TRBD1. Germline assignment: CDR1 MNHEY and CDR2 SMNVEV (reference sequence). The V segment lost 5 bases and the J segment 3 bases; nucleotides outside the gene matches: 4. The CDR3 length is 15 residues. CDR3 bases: TGTGCCAGCAGTGGATGGACAGGGGGCTACAATGAGCAGTTCTTC. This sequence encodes CASSGWTGGYNEQFF.